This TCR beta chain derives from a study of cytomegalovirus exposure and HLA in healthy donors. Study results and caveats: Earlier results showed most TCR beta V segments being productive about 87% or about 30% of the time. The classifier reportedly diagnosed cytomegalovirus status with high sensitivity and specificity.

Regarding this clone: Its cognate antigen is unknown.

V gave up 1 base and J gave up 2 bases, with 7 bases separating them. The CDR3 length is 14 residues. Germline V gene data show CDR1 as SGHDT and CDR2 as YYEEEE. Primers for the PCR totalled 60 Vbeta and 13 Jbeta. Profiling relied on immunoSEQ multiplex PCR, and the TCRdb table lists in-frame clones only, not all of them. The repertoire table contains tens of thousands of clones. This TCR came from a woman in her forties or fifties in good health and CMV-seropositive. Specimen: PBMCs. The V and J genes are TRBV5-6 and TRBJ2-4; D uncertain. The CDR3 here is CASSLIHTKNIQYF. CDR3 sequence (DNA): TGTGCCAGCAGCTTGATCCACACCAAAAACATTCAGTACTTC.